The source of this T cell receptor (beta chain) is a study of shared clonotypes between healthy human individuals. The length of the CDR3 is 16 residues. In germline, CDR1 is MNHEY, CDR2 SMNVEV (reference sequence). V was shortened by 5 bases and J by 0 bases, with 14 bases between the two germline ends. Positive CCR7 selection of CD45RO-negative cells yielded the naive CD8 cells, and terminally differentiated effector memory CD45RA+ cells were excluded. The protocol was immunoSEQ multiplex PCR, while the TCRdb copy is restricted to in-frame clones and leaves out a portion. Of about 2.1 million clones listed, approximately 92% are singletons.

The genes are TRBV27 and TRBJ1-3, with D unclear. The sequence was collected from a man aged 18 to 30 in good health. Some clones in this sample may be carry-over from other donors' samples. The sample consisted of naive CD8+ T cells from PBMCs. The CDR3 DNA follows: TGTGCCAGCAGTAAAAGGGTACCCTCCTCTGGAAACACCATATATTTT. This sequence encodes CASSKRVPSSGNTIYF.